The present T cell receptor (beta chain) was sequenced within a study of CD8 T cells in ankylosing spondylitis. General observations from the study: Typical of ankylosing spondylitis blood, it appeared, was a TCR beta motif of roughly eight highly homologous variants. Earlier authors reported some of these motif variants in reactive arthritis synovial fluid and blood.

MiXCR, run by TCRdb on the 5' RACE reads, gives a single entry per CDR3 protein. The table lists fewer than 750,000 distinct CDR3 sequences, around 20% of them singletons, with about 20% in the top ten. Turning to this clonotype: Its antigen remains unknown.

Sequenced: blood, either unsorted or a sorted T cell fraction (not recorded which). This clonotype was obtained from a male donor with ankylosing spondylitis.

Written as DNA, the CDR3 is TGTGCCAGCGGGCGAGGGGGCTATGGCTACACCTTC. It is translated as CASGRGGYGYTF. J is TRBJ1-2 and V is TRBV12-3 or TRBV12-4; tentatively, D is TRBD1 (6 bases). The CDR3 has 12 residues. Trimming pared 8 bases from V and 4 bases from J, leaving 11 bases between.